The source of this TCR beta chain is a study of memory CD8 T cells in hepatitis C reinfection. Some clones are missing from TCRdb's copy, which holds only in-frame ones; the method was immunoSEQ multiplex PCR. The table has 35,000 to 50,000 clones, 88% seen once. Germline V CDR1 and CDR2: SGDLS, YYNGEE. V was pared by 6 bases and J by 1 base, with 6 bases of the junction left unmatched. This CDR3 comprises 15 residues. Time point: peak reinfection, 3 to 8 weeks after reinfection detection. Sorted cells were sequenced directly ex vivo without any in vitro expansion. J is TRBJ2-1 and V is TRBV9; 8 positions match TRBD2. This TCR was recovered from a man between 18 and 29 years old with hepatitis C virus infection. The sequenced material came from naive CD8+ T cells sorted from blood. CDR3 region: CASTAGGGSYNEQFF. CDR3 bases: TGTGCCAGCACCGCGGGCGGGGGGTCCTACAATGAGCAGTTCTTC.